The clone carrying this T cell receptor (beta chain) was counted only a few times. Its specificity is not known. The sample holds other DNA sequences that translate to the same CDR3. The data stem from a study of cytomegalovirus exposure and HLA in healthy donors. On the study more broadly: HLA-typed donors contributed about 85 million unique TCRs, which were held in an early data release.

With 60 Vbeta and 13 Jbeta primers, the PCR was carried out. Per the authors' pipeline: Among the unique TCR beta chains that a later analysis counted, about 81 million in all, roughly 11 million were shared. Clones were read by immunoSEQ multiplex PCR, and TCRdb kept only the in-frame ones, dropping some. The V and J calls and the clone size are those of that table, but D and trimming were determined from the DNA. The sample includes about 230,000 clones, 78% of them seen just once. Regarding the study as a whole: Many donors carried some public TCRs, although rarity characterized most TCR sequences.

Sequencing was done on a sample of PBMCs. The sequence derives from a boy aged 5-17 years in good health and CMV-seronegative.

DNA of the CDR3: TGCAGCGTTGGAGCAACTAATGAAAAACTGTTTTTT. Encoded protein: CSVGATNEKLFF. The chain carries TRBV29-1 and TRBJ1-4; D is unresolved. The CDR3 is made up of 12 amino acids. V was clipped by 4 bases and J by 0 bases, with 3 bases between them. CDR1 is SQVTM and CDR2 is ANQGSEA in the germline V gene.